The sequence of this T cell receptor beta chain was determined in a study of CD8+CD57+ T cells in acquired aplastic anemia. Genomic DNA acted as the template from which TCR beta VDJ combination and CDR3 sequence profiling were carried out. MiXCR, applied by TCRdb to the reads, yields one record per CDR3 protein. The table records 200,000 to 250,000 distinct CDR3 sequences, over 60% of them present only once. The CDR3 loop spans 15 amino acids. The V end was cut by 4 bases, the J end by 2 bases, with 11 bases between. Per germline, CDR1 SNHLY and CDR2 FYNNEI. What was sequenced was sorted CD4+, CD8+, or CD8+CD57+ T cells (not recorded which) from PBMCs. J is TRBJ2-2 and V is TRBV2; D remains unclear. The clonotype comes from a human donor in good health. CDR3 sequence: CASSGPAVNTGELFF. DNA for the CDR3: TGTGCCAGCAGTGGACCCGCCGTAAACACCGGGGAGCTGTTTTTT. Together with reference TRBV2 and TRBJ2-2, the CDR3 gives the full variable domain: EPEVTQTPSHQVTQMGQEVILRCVPISNHLYFYWYRQILGQKVEFLVSFYNNEISEKSEIFDDQFSVERPDGSNFTLKIRSTKLEDSAMYFCASSGPAVNTGELFFGEGSRLTVL.